The 11 T cell receptor beta chains listed next were all sequenced from one sample in a study of shared clonotypes between healthy human individuals. Assay: immunoSEQ multiplex PCR; the TCRdb copy retains only in-frame clones and omits some. The sample yields about 480,000 clones, over 75% seen once. Material for sequencing was PBMCs. The receptors come from a woman aged 40 to 50 in good health. Some clones in this sample may be carry-over from other donors' samples.

This clone was seen ten or more times. The J gene is TRBJ2-3, the V gene TRBV15; TRBD2 might be the D (6 bases). Trimming removed 0 bases from V and 2 bases from J, with 9 bases in between. Germline CDR1 reads LNHNV; CDR2 reads YYDKDF (reference sequence). The CDR3 consists of 15 residues. In nucleotides, the CDR3 is TGTGCCACCAGCAGAGATGGGGAGGTCACAGATACGCAGTATTTT. It specifies CATSRDGEVTDTQYF. Using reference TRBV15 and TRBJ2-3 for the parts outside the CDR3, the full variable domain is DAMVIQNPRYQVTQFGKPVTLSCSQTLNHNVMYWYQQKSSQAPKLLFHYYDKDFNNEADTPDNFQSRRPNTSFCFLDIRSPGLGDTAMYLCATSRDGEVTDTQYFGPGTRLTVL.

This clone was seen a few times. V and J are TRBV6-1 and TRBJ2-3, with 7 bases fitting TRBD1. The CDR3 spans 14 residues. Trimming at V came to 5 bases and at J to 2 bases, leaving 4 bases not matched to a gene. Germline-derived CDR1 and CDR2 are MNHNS and SASEGT. As DNA, the CDR3 is TGTGCCAGCAGTCGGGACAGAGTCACAGATACGCAGTATTTT. Its protein product is CASSRDRVTDTQYF.

This chain uses TRBV2 with TRBJ2-3; TRBD1 agrees at 7 bases. With 7 bases clipped from V and 0 bases from J, the junction kept 10 bases outside the gene matches. Germline CDR1 SNHLY, CDR2 FYNNEI. The CDR3 is 16 amino acids. The CDR3 here is CASTKRGPSSTDTQYF. The CDR3, as DNA: TGTGCCAGCACCAAAAGGGGGCCCTCGAGCACAGATACGCAGTATTTT.

The CDR3: CASSYEMGTGANVLTF. The CDR3 DNA sequence: TGTGCCAGCAGTTACGAGATGGGGACTGGGGCCAACGTCCTGACTTTC. V and J are TRBV27 and TRBJ2-6; no clear D. V was clipped by 4 bases and J by 2 bases, with 12 bases between them. CDR3 length: 16 residues. From germline, CDR1 is MNHEY and CDR2 SMNVEV (reference sequence).

About this clone: In the same sample, other DNA sequences code for this CDR3. The rearrangement links TRBV28 to TRBJ2-7; D is uncertain. V lost 5 bases and J lost 3, with 5 bases in between. CDR1 is MDHEN, CDR2 SYDVKM, per germline. This CDR3 contains 11 residues. CDR3 in DNA: TGTGCCAGCAGTCGCCTCTACGAGCAGTACTTC. This translates into CASSRLYEQYF.

This clone was detected only once. V gene TRBV21-1 combines with J gene TRBJ2-1; the table's D call, TRBD1, has no DNA check behind it. TRBV21-1 has pseudogene status. This CDR3 has 15 residues. CDR3 protein: CASSYRPSKPNEQFF. CDR3 DNA: TGTGCCAGCAGCTACAGGCCCTCTAAGCCCAATGAGCAGTTCTTC.

V and J are TRBV5-1 and TRBJ1-2; 7 bases map to TRBD1. Per germline, CDR1 SGHRS and CDR2 YFSETQ. The CDR3 has 14 residues. V trimming: 3 bases; J trimming: 4 bases; junction bases outside the gene matches: 6. DNA of the CDR3: TGCGCCAGCAGCTGGAACAGGGGCCCCTATGGCTACACCTTC. Translation gives CASSWNRGPYGYTF.

The chain recombines TRBV7-9 with TRBJ1-1; no clear D. Germline lookup yields CDR1 SEHNR and CDR2 FQNEAQ (reference sequence). The CDR3 runs 13 residues. V was clipped by 5 bases and J by 4 bases, with 11 bases between them. The CDR3 nucleotides are TGTGCCAGCAGCAAACATGGTGGCACTGAAGCTTTCTTT. Translating it yields CASSKHGGTEAFF.

The chain has TRBV18 and TRBJ1-2; D gene uncertain. Germline V CDR1 and CDR2: KGHSH, LQKENI. The CDR3 is 14 residues long. The ends were cut back, 4 bases at V and 2 bases at J, with 11 bases in the middle. The CDR3 loop is CASSQRTVNYGYTF. The CDR3 DNA is TGTGCCAGCTCACAAAGGACCGTAAACTATGGCTACACCTTC.

V gene TRBV12-5 combines with J gene TRBJ2-5, with D tentatively TRBD1 or TRBD2 (6 bases each). The CDR3 loop spans 14 amino acids. In germline, CDR1 is LGHNT, CDR2 FRNRAP. Between the trimmed V and J ends, which lost 5 bases and 3 bases, there was a span of 13 bases. CDR3 protein: CASGHPRGEETQYF. The CDR3 DNA sequence: TGTGCTAGTGGTCACCCGAGGGGGGAAGAGACCCAGTACTTC.

This chain uses TRBV27 with TRBJ1-4; 11 bases are a match to TRBD1. There are 15 residues in the CDR3. Germline-derived CDR1 and CDR2 are MNHEY and SMNVEV (reference sequence). Trimming took 6 bases from V and 4 from J; bases not matched to a gene: 4. DNA for the CDR3: TGTGCCAGCAGGCAGGGGACAGGGGGTAATGAAAAACTGTTTTTT. It yields the protein CASRQGTGGNEKLFF.